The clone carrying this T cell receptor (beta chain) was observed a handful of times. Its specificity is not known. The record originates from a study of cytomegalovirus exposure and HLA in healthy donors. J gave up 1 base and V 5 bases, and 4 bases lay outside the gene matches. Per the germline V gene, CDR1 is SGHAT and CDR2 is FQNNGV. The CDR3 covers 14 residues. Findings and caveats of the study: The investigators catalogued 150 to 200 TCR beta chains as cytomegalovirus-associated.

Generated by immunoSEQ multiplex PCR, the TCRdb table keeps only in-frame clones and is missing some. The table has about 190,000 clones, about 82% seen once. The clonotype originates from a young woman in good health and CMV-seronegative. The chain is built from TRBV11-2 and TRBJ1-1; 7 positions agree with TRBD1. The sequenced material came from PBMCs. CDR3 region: CASSTGQRNTEAFF. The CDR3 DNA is TGTGCCAGCAGCACGGGACAGAGGAACACTGAAGCTTTCTTT.